The 26 T cell receptor beta chains below all came from one sample that was sequenced in a study of T cells after yellow fever vaccination. TCRdb re-derived calls from the 5' RACE reads in MiXCR, one entry per CDR3 protein. The sample carries some 300,000 distinct CDR3 sequences, around 9.3% recorded once. Sequenced here: CD4+ T cells sorted from PBMCs, sampled 5 days after the yellow fever booster vaccination. The receptor set was obtained from a man younger than 30 who received the YFV17D yellow fever vaccine.

This clonotype was observed once. This sequence joins TRBV25-1 and TRBJ2-5; 9 positions match TRBD2. V shed 6 bases and J 2 bases; nucleotides not matched to a gene: 4. Germline V gives CDR1 MGHDK, CDR2 SYGVNS. The CDR3 totals 14 residues. The CDR3 sequence is CASRRGGLQETQYF. The CDR3 DNA reads as TGTGCCAGCAGGCGGGGGGGTCTTCAAGAGACCCAGTACTTC.

In its sample, this clonotype was seen many times. The chain joins TRBV5-1 to TRBJ1-4; no clear D. V was clipped by 0 bases and J by 3 bases, with 12 bases between them. This CDR3 is built from 16 residues. Germline-derived CDR1 and CDR2 are SGHRS and YFSETQ. The CDR3 here is CASSLGPSEANEKLFF. In DNA form, the CDR3 reads TGCGCCAGCAGCTTGGGTCCATCCGAGGCTAATGAAAAACTGTTTTTT.

This clonotype was observed a handful of times. J is TRBJ2-5 and V is TRBV12-3 or TRBV12-4; the match to TRBD1 covers 7 bases. The CDR3 has 15 amino acids. V was clipped by 5 bases and J by 2 bases; unmatched bases: 8. This CDR3 reads CASSPRQGRQETQYF. The DNA for the CDR3 is TGTGCCAGCAGTCCCCGACAGGGACGACAAGAGACCCAGTACTTC.

The V gene is TRBV12-3 or TRBV12-4, the J gene TRBJ1-3; D is uncertain. Trimming left V 1 base short and J 3 bases short, with 4 bases between. This CDR3 region has 13 residues. This CDR3 reads CASSLGVGNTIYF. CDR3 coding DNA: TGTGCCAGCAGTTTAGGGGTTGGAAACACCATATATTTT.

A few counts support this clonotype. The J gene is TRBJ1-6, the V gene TRBV27; the D is unclear. Germline CDR1 MNHEY, CDR2 SMNVEV (reference sequence). The CDR3 length is 16 residues. The V and J ends lost 6 bases and 6 bases respectively, with 18 bases between them. CDR3 in DNA: TGTGCCAGCAGCCCAGCGGGGAAGCGCCGTAATTCACCCCTCCACTTT. As protein: CASSPAGKRRNSPLHF.

The CDR3 loop reads CAISDRPNQPQHF. The CDR3 DNA sequence: TGTGCCATCAGTGACAGACCCAATCAGCCCCAGCATTTT. The genes are TRBV10-3 and TRBJ1-5, with D unclear. The CDR3 covers 13 residues. Trimming removed 3 bases from V and 3 bases from J, with 6 bases in between. The germline V gene encodes CDR1 ENHRY and CDR2 SYGVKD.

This clonotype was observed many times. This rearrangement joins TRBV27 to TRBJ1-2; D perhaps matches TRBD1 (5 bases). CDR3 length: 13 residues. V was clipped by 2 bases and J by 6 bases, with 10 bases between them. Germline CDR1 is MNHEY and CDR2 is SMNVEV (reference sequence). CDR3 sequence (DNA): TGTGCCAGCAGTTTACAGGGTAGTGATGGCTACACCTTC. It codes for CASSLQGSDGYTF.

The sample holds a few counts of this clonotype. The chain recombines TRBV6-5 with TRBJ1-1; D gene unclear. Germline values: CDR1 MNHEY, CDR2 SVGAGI. V was cut by 6 bases and J by 0 bases, with 11 bases left in between. The CDR3 contains 14 residues. CDR3 bases: TGTGCCAGCAGCCGAGGCATATTGAACACTGAAGCTTTCTTT. Its protein is CASSRGILNTEAFF.

This clonotype appeared a few times. The V and J genes are TRBV2 and TRBJ2-3, with unresolved D. Deletions cut 6 bases from V and 6 bases from J, with 4 bases between. The CDR3 extends over 10 amino acids. The germline V gene has CDR1 SNHLY and CDR2 FYNNEI. The CDR3 DNA follows: TGTGCCAGCAGGTGGGATACGCAGTATTTT. Protein sequence: CASRWDTQYF.

The J gene is TRBJ2-1, the V gene TRBV6-2 or TRBV6-3; TRBD2 matches at 7 bases. CDR1 and CDR2 from the germline V gene are MNHEY and SVGEGT. The CDR3 is 15 residues long. J gave up 10 bases and V 5 bases, and 14 bases lay outside the gene matches. CDR3 sequence (DNA): TGTGCCAGCAGTACCGGGGATAGCGGGCTCTGGGAGCAGTTCTTC. Translation gives CASSTGDSGLWEQFF.

This clonotype showed up many times. The chain recombines TRBV29-1 with TRBJ2-7; TRBD2 aligns across 10 bases. Germline CDR1 is SQVTM and CDR2 is ANQGSEA. V lost 7 bases, J lost 6 bases, and 3 bases stayed unmatched. This CDR3 region has 11 residues. The CDR3 region is CSAQREGEQYF. The CDR3, as DNA: TGCAGCGCTCAGCGGGAGGGCGAGCAGTACTTC.

This clonotype was found many times. This rearrangement joins TRBV20-1 to TRBJ2-6; unclear D gene. The CDR3 is 14 residues long. The ends were cut back, 0 bases at V and 1 base at J, with 4 bases in the middle. Germline V gene data show CDR1 as DFQATT and CDR2 as SNEGSKA (reference sequence). CDR3 sequence (DNA): TGCAGTGCTAGAGAGGAGTCTGGGGCCAACGTCCTGACTTTC. This sequence encodes CSAREESGANVLTF.

The genes are TRBV5-1 and TRBJ2-3; 9 bases match TRBD2. Germline V gene sequence: CDR1 SGHRS, CDR2 YFSETQ. V shed 0 bases, J shed 5 bases, and the junction held 7 bases outside the gene matches. The CDR3 is 16 amino acids. This chain's CDR3 is CASSLDWRGGLDTQYF. The DNA of the CDR3 is TGCGCCAGCAGCTTGGATTGGCGGGGGGGCCTAGATACGCAGTATTTT.

V gene TRBV7-8 combines with J gene TRBJ2-7, with D unresolved. The length of the CDR3 is 13 residues. V was cut by 3 bases and J by 5 bases, with 11 bases left in between. Germline-derived CDR1 and CDR2 are SGHVS and FQNEAQ. CDR3 residues: CASSFMGQDEQYV. The CDR3 bases are TGTGCCAGCAGCTTCATGGGTCAGGACGAGCAGTACGTC.

The J gene is TRBJ2-7, the V gene TRBV18, with 7 bases fitting TRBD1. Germline lookup yields CDR1 KGHSH and CDR2 LQKENI. This CDR3 region has 14 residues. V dropped 4 bases and J dropped 2; count of bases not matched to a gene: 5. The CDR3 DNA is TGTGCCAGCTCACGATCGGACAGGACCTACGAGCAGTACTTC. Its translation: CASSRSDRTYEQYF. The full variable domain, its missing parts supplied by reference TRBV18 and TRBJ2-7, is NAGVMQNPRHLVRRRGQEARLRCSPMKGHSHVYWYRQLPEEGLKFMVYLQKENIIDESGMPKERFSAEFPKEGPSILRIQQVVRGDSAAYFCASSRSDRTYEQYFGPGTRLTVT.

The table lists this clonotype with many counts. V usage is TRBV2 and J usage is TRBJ2-1; D is ambiguous. The germline gives CDR1 SNHLY, CDR2 FYNNEI. This CDR3 spans 10 amino acids. V was clipped by 6 bases and J by 10 bases, with 7 bases between them. CDR3 residues: CASRFREQFF. The CDR3 DNA is TGTGCCAGCAGATTTAGGGAGCAGTTCTTC.

This clonotype was detected many times. The gene calls are TRBV7-9 and TRBJ2-1; TRBD2 is a possible D gene (6 bases). Germline V gene lookup returns CDR1 SEHNR and CDR2 FQNEAQ (reference sequence). V was clipped by 10 bases and J by 2 bases, with 12 bases between them. This CDR3 has 13 residues. The chain's CDR3 is CAKGTSPYNEQFF. The CDR3 bases are TGTGCCAAGGGGACTTCGCCCTACAATGAGCAGTTCTTC.

This clonotype was seen ten or more times. The chain employs TRBV5-1 and TRBJ2-7; 9 bases align to TRBD1. Germline CDR1 reads SGHRS; CDR2 reads YFSETQ. Trimming at V came to 3 bases and at J to 5 bases, leaving 3 bases not matched to a gene. The length of the CDR3 is 13 residues. DNA of the CDR3: TGCGCCAGCAGCTGGGGACAGGGTGACGAGCAGTACGTC. This gives the protein CASSWGQGDEQYV.

Only a few counts were recorded for this clonotype. This chain uses TRBV28 with TRBJ1-2; no reliable D call. CDR3 length equals 13 residues. Trimming removed 2 bases from V and 4 bases from J, with 8 bases in between. Germline CDR1 MDHEN, CDR2 SYDVKM. CDR3 amino acids: CASSLKAVYGYTF. In DNA, the CDR3 is TGTGCCAGCAGTTTAAAGGCCGTCTATGGCTACACCTTC.

This clonotype was seen at least ten times. The V call is TRBV20-1, the J call TRBJ1-2; unclear D gene. Germline CDR1 DFQATT, CDR2 SNEGSKA (reference sequence). This CDR3 has 12 residues. V was trimmed by 0 bases and J by 5 bases, leaving 7 bases between them. CDR3 coding DNA: TGCAGTGCTAGAGAGTGGGGATATGGCTACACCTTC. Protein product: CSAREWGYGYTF.

The chain employs TRBV3-1 and TRBJ2-3, with D tentatively TRBD1 (6 bases). V was cut by 5 bases and J by 3 bases, with 24 bases left in between. CDR3 size: 18 residues. Germline V gives CDR1 LGHDT, CDR2 YNNKEL (reference sequence). The CDR3 sequence: CASSILPSSVGATDTQYF. Written as DNA, the CDR3 is TGTGCCAGCAGCATCCTACCTTCGAGCGTGGGGGCTACAGATACGCAGTATTTT.

The V gene is TRBV2, the J gene TRBJ2-1; D possibly corresponds to TRBD2 (5 bases). The germline V gene encodes CDR1 SNHLY and CDR2 FYNNEI. The V end was cut by 6 bases, the J end by 6 bases, with 12 bases between. There are 13 residues in the CDR3. As DNA, the CDR3 is TGTGCCAGCAGGGAGAGACGGGGCAATGAGCAGTTCTTC. Translating it yields CASRERRGNEQFF.

This sequence joins TRBV7-9 and TRBJ2-2; 7 nucleotides match TRBD2. This CDR3 has 16 residues. Germline V gives CDR1 SEHNR, CDR2 FQNEAQ (reference sequence). V shed 4 bases and J 2 bases; nucleotides not matched to a gene: 7. The CDR3 region is CASSSHGGGNTGELFF. The DNA of the CDR3 is TGTGCCAGCAGCTCGCATGGCGGGGGAAACACCGGGGAGCTGTTTTTT.

This clonotype appeared a few times. The V call is TRBV7-2, the J call TRBJ2-5; D not resolved. V gave up 5 bases and J gave up 1 base, with 11 bases separating them. The CDR3 covers 14 residues. CDR1 and CDR2 from the germline V gene are SGHTA and FQGNSA. The CDR3: CASSTQVLQETQYF. CDR3 sequence (DNA): TGTGCCAGCAGCACCCAGGTGCTCCAAGAGACCCAGTACTTC.

This clonotype has only a few counts. This chain links TRBV7-7 with TRBJ2-5; D is undetermined. Trimming took 5 bases from V and 2 from J, leaving 6 bases between them. The CDR3 spans 12 residues. Germline lookup yields CDR1 SSHAT and CDR2 FNYEAQ (reference sequence). This CDR3 reads CASSMKQETQYF. The DNA of the CDR3 is TGTGCCAGCAGCATGAAACAAGAGACCCAGTACTTC.

V and J are TRBV6-5 and TRBJ1-3; D possibly corresponds to TRBD1 (5 bases). V gave up 3 bases and J gave up 0 bases, with 12 bases separating them. CDR1 is MNHEY and CDR2 is SVGAGI in the germline V gene. The CDR3 totals 16 residues. CDR3 nucleotides: TGTGCCAGCAGTTATTGGGCAGGGAGCTCTGGAAACACCATATATTTT. Translated: CASSYWAGSSGNTIYF.